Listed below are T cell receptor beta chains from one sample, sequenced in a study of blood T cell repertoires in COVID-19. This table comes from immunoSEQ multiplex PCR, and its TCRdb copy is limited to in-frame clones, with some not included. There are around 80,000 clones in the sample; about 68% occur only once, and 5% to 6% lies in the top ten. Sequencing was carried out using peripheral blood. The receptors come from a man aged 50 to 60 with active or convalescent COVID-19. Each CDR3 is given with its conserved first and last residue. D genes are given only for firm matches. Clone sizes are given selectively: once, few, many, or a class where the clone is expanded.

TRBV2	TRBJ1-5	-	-	TGTGCCGGAGCCGTGGATAGCAATCAGCCCCAGCATTTT	CAGAVDSNQPQHF
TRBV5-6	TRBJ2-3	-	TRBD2	TGTGCCAGCAGCCGGACTAGCGGGGGAGAAGATACGCAGTATTTT	CASSRTSGGEDTQYF
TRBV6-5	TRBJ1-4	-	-	TGTGCCAGCGGCTACGTAGGAGTTAATGAAAAACTGTTTTTT	CASGYVGVNEKLFF
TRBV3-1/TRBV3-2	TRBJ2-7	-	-	TGTGCCAGCAGCCCACCCGCGGGGTATTACGAGCAGTACTTC	CASSPPAGYYEQYF
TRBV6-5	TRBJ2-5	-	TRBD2	TGTGCCAGCAGTTACTCGCTAGCGGTTCTTCAAGAGACCCAGTACTTC	CASSYSLAVLQETQYF
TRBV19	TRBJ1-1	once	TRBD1	TGTGCCAGTAGTATAGGTGACAGGGCCCTGAACACTGAAGCTTTCTTT	CASSIGDRALNTEAFF
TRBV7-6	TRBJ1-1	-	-	TGTGCCAGCAGCTTAACAGAGAAAGCTTTCTTT	CASSLTEKAFF
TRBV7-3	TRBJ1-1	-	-	TGTGCCAGCAGCTTAAAGCCGGACACTGAAGCTTTCTTT	CASSLKPDTEAFF
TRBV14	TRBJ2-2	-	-	TGTGCCAGCAGCCAAGTCCGGGGAGGGGAGCTGTTTTTT	CASSQVRGGELFF
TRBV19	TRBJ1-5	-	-	TGTGCCAGTAGCGTCTCAATACAGGGATATCAGCCCCAGCATTTT	CASSVSIQGYQPQHF
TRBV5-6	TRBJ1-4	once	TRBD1	TGTGCCAGCAGCTTGTCAGGGGGTTCAACTAATGAAAAACTGTTTTTT	CASSLSGGSTNEKLFF
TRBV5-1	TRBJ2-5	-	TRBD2	TGCGCCAGCAGACTAGCGGGGAACCAAGAGACCCAGTACTTC	CASRLAGNQETQYF
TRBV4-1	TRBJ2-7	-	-	TGCGCCAGCAGCCTCGTTATGGGGGGTGGAGGCTACGAGCAGTACTTC	CASSLVMGGGGYEQYF
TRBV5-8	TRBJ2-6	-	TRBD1	TGTGCCAGCAGCTACCGGGACAGGGGAACTGGGGCCAACGTCCTGACTTTC	CASSYRDRGTGANVLTF
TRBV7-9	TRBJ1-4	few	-	TGTGCCAGCAGCTTAGTGGAGGGGTCTAATGAAAAACTGTTTTTT	CASSLVEGSNEKLFF
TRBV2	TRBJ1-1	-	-	TGTGCCAGCAGTCACGGCTTCGAGGTCGGAAACACTGAAGCTTTCTTT	CASSHGFEVGNTEAFF
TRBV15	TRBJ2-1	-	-	TGTGCCACCAGCAGATGGGACAATTATTACAATGAGCAGTTCTTC	CATSRWDNYYNEQFF
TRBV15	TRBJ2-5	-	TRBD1	TGTGCCACCAGCATAAGGGGACAGGGGGAGACCCAGTACTTC	CATSIRGQGETQYF
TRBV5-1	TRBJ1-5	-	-	TGCGCCAGCAGCCCCGGGTGGAATCAGCCCCAGCATTTT	CASSPGWNQPQHF
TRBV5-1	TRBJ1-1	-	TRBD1	TGCGCCAGCAGCTTGGGACAGGGAGGTGGCACTGAAGCTTTCTTT	CASSLGQGGGTEAFF
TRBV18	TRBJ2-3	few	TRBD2	TGTGCCAGCTCCGGGGCTCGGGGGGGCACAGATACGCAGTATTTT	CASSGARGGTDTQYF
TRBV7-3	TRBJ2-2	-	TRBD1	TGTGCCAGCAGCACACAAAAAGACAGGGCCCACACCGGGGAGCTGTTTTTT	CASSTQKDRAHTGELFF
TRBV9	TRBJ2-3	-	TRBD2	TGTGCCAGCAGCGTAGCGAGTTGGGGACCGGGACTAGGATTAACAGATACGCAGTATTTT	CASSVASWGPGLGLTDTQYF
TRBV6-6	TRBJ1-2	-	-	TGTGCCAGCAGTTACCTACAGAGCTATGGCTACACCTTC	CASSYLQSYGYTF
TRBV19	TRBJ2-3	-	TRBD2	TGTGCCAGTAGTACCTCGGGAGGGGGAATTCAGTCGCAGTATTTT	CASSTSGGGIQSQYF
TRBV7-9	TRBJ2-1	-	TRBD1	TGTGCCAGCAGCCTGACAGGGGCCGACTCCGATGAGCAGTTCTTC	CASSLTGADSDEQFF